What follows are 8 T cell receptor beta chains derived from one specimen sequenced in a study of blood T cell repertoires in COVID-19. Profiled with immunoSEQ multiplex PCR; TCRdb holds only in-frame clones, not every one. The sample has 110,000 to 150,000 clones; approximately 80% are singletons. The sample consisted of PBMCs or T cells enriched from blood (not recorded which). All receptors come from a man in his fifties who had recovered from COVID-19.

This clone was seen only a few times. This chain joins TRBV28 and TRBJ1-5; TRBD1 is a possible D gene (6 bases). CDR1 is MDHEN, CDR2 SYDVKM, per germline. CDR3 length equals 14 residues. The ends were cut back, 3 bases at V and 7 bases at J, with 13 bases in the middle. CDR3 in DNA: TGTGCCAGCAGTTTGGCAGGGGAGGGCCAGCCCCAGCATTTT. It specifies CASSLAGEGQPQHF. The whole variable domain, remainder taken from reference TRBV28 and TRBJ1-5, is DVKVTQSSRYLVKRTGEKVFLECVQDMDHENMFWYRQDPGLGLRLIYFSYDVKMKEKGDIPEGYSVSREKKERFSLILESASTNQTSMYLCASSLAGEGQPQHFGDGTRLSIL.

The chain links TRBV27 to TRBJ2-3; 8 bases match TRBD2. The CDR3 contains 14 residues. The germline CDR1 and CDR2 sequences are MNHEY and SMNVEV (reference sequence). V was pared by 6 bases and J by 1 base, with 3 bases of the junction left unmatched. CDR3 DNA sequence: TGTGCCAGCAGGCGGGGGGCTGGCACAGATACGCAGTATTTT. Translating it yields CASRRGAGTDTQYF.

The chain uses TRBV6-2 or TRBV6-3 and TRBJ2-7; perhaps TRBD2 as D (7 bases). Trimming took 6 bases from V and 3 from J, leaving 18 bases between them. CDR1 is MNHEY, CDR2 SVGEGT, per germline. The CDR3 is 15 residues long. The CDR3 DNA follows: TGTGCCAGCAGCGCCCCAGGGGCGGGGGTCTACGAGCAGTACTTC. Translating gives CASSAPGAGVYEQYF.

J is TRBJ2-7 and V is TRBV29-1; perhaps TRBD1 as D (6 bases). Trimming took off 0 bases at V and 0 bases at J, with 12 bases between the two ends. The CDR3 consists of 15 residues. Germline V gives CDR1 SQVTM, CDR2 ANQGSEA. CDR3 protein: CSVEERTANSYEQYF. The CDR3 nucleotides read TGCAGCGTTGAAGAGAGGACAGCGAACTCCTACGAGCAGTACTTC.

V and J are TRBV7-9 and TRBJ1-2; 9 bases line up with TRBD1. The CDR3 runs 14 residues. Trimming cost V 3 bases and J 9 bases; bases outside gene matches: 8. Germline CDR1 and CDR2: SEHNR and FQNEAQ (reference sequence). CDR3 sequence reads: CASSFFSDRGSYTF. The CDR3 DNA sequence: TGTGCCAGCAGCTTTTTCTCGGACAGGGGTAGCTACACCTTC.

The CDR3 DNA is TGTGCCAGTAGTATGGGGACAGGGGAGCAGCCCCAGCATTTT. It translates to CASSMGTGEQPQHF. The J gene is TRBJ1-5, the V gene TRBV19; TRBD1 aligns across 10 bases. The CDR3 totals 14 residues. Germline V lookup: CDR1 LNHDA, CDR2 SQIVND (reference sequence). After removal of 3 bases from V and 7 bases from J, the junction contained 3 bases not matched to a gene.

This clone turned up a few times. The gene calls are TRBV4-1 and TRBJ2-3; no clear D. CDR3 size: 15 residues. Per germline, CDR1 MGHRA and CDR2 YSYEKL. The V end was cut by 4 bases, the J end by 0 bases, with 11 bases between. The CDR3 nucleotides read TGCGCCAGCAGCCTTACTCCGACTAGCACAGATACGCAGTATTTT. Its translation is CASSLTPTSTDTQYF.

This rearrangement joins TRBV10-2 to TRBJ1-2, with D possibly being TRBD1 (5 bases). The V end was cut by 3 bases, the J end by 4 bases, with 9 bases between. Germline V lookup: CDR1 WSHSY, CDR2 SAAADI. The CDR3 runs 13 residues. In DNA form, the CDR3 reads TGCGCCAGCAGTGAACTCGACAGCTATGGCTACACCTTC. It translates to CASSELDSYGYTF.